This T cell receptor beta chain was sequenced during a study of blood T cell repertoires in COVID-19. Study-wide background: COVID-19 samples from acute and convalescent phases originated in the United States, Italy and Spain. The cDNA or gDNA used as material had been derived from T cells, B-cell-depleted T cells, or PBMCs.

The CDR3 spans 14 residues. CDR1 is MNHEY and CDR2 is SMNVEV in the germline V gene (reference sequence). The trim removed 3 bases at V and 5 bases at J, leaving 4 bases unmatched. Authors' processing steps: Amplification of reference gene primers provided the estimated nucleated cell counts. Sequenced by immunoSEQ multiplex PCR; TCRdb stores in-frame clones only, minus some. For V, J and clone size, that table is used; D and trimming come from the DNA. This table has some 75,000 clones, 65% to 85% appearing once. The sequence was obtained from a man in his fifties with COVID-19, enrolled during active disease. The sample comprised peripheral blood. V gene TRBV27 combines with J gene TRBJ2-5; 9 bases match TRBD1. CDR3 loop: CASSFHGQGETQYF. In DNA, the CDR3 is TGTGCCAGCAGTTTCCACGGACAGGGGGAGACCCAGTACTTC.